A selection of T cell receptor beta chains follows, all from one sample in a study of CD8 T cells in ankylosing spondylitis. TCRdb re-called the 5' RACE reads through MiXCR, storing one row per CDR3 protein. This table has 350,000 to 450,000 distinct CDR3 sequences, roughly 26% appearing once. Sample: blood, either unsorted or a sorted T cell fraction (not recorded which). The receptors here all came from a male donor with ankylosing spondylitis. Each CDR3 is given with its conserved first and last residue. Each record gives: V gene, D gene, clone size, J gene, CDR3 protein, CDR3 DNA. A D gene is named only where the DNA matches it firmly. Size is stated for part of the rows, as once, few or many counts, or as a class when the clone is expanded.

>TRBV7-6|-|-|TRBJ1-3
CASSLVARGSGNTIYF
TGTGCCAGCAGCTTAGTTGCTAGGGGGTCTGGAAACACCATATATTTT
>TRBV12-3/TRBV12-4|-|few|TRBJ2-1
CASSRIGPRSEQFF
TGTGCCAGCAGCAGGATAGGTCCTAGGTCGGAGCAGTTCTTC
>TRBV20-1|TRBD1|-|TRBJ2-3
CSARVGQGADTQYF
TGCAGTGCTAGAGTGGGACAGGGAGCAGATACGCAGTATTTT
>TRBV20-1|-|-|TRBJ2-2
CSAISGNTGELFF
TGCAGTGCTATTAGCGGAAACACCGGGGAGCTGTTTTTT
>TRBV4-2|TRBD2|-|TRBJ2-1
CASSQGPGLAIYNEQFF
TGTGCCAGCAGCCAAGGACCGGGACTAGCGATCTACAATGAGCAGTTCTTC
>TRBV15|-|few|TRBJ1-1
CATSRDRPLGDQSGFF
TGTGCCACCAGCAGAGATCGGCCCCTCGGCGACCAGTCAGGTTTCTTT
>TRBV29-1|-|-|TRBJ1-2
CSAAGGGYGYTF
TGCAGCGCCGCGGGGGGCGGATATGGCTACACCTTC
>TRBV5-1|-|-|TRBJ1-1
CASSPQRPGIRTEAFF
TGCGCCAGCAGCCCGCAGCGTCCGGGGATTCGCACTGAAGCTTTCTTT
>TRBV2|TRBD1|few|TRBJ1-5
CASTPGQGLQPQHF
TGTGCCAGCACCCCGGGACAGGGTCTTCAGCCCCAGCATTTT
>TRBV7-9|-|-|TRBJ1-2
CASSKDPQSGGYTF
TGTGCCAGCAGCAAAGACCCCCAATCGGGCGGCTACACCTTC
>TRBV5-1|TRBD1|-|TRBJ2-5
CASRRGHRDRSQETQYF
TGCGCCAGCCGAAGAGGCCACCGGGACAGATCTCAAGAGACCCAGTACTTC
>TRBV20-1|-|few|TRBJ1-1
CSAIVTRGPGGLAFF
TGCAGTGCTATCGTTACCAGGGGACCCGGGGGGTTGGCTTTCTTT
>TRBV30|-|few|TRBJ1-1
CAWGRVNTEAFF
TGTGCCTGGGGACGGGTGAACACTGAAGCTTTCTTT
>TRBV29-1|-|many|TRBJ1-3
CSVEFPARSSGNTIYF
TGCAGCGTTGAATTTCCAGCCAGGAGCTCTGGAAACACCATATATTTT
>TRBV24-1|TRBD2|-|TRBJ2-1
CATSVLAGGLGYEQFF
TGTGCCACCAGTGTTTTAGCGGGAGGGCTTGGATATGAGCAGTTCTTC
>TRBV7-2|-|-|TRBJ1-2
CASSPSGGSYGYTF
TGTGCCAGCAGCCCTAGCGGGGGAAGCTATGGCTACACCTTC
>TRBV11-1|-|-|TRBJ2-3
CASSFQTTAYSLRVTDTQYF
TGTGCCAGCAGCTTCCAGACTACCGCTTACTCCTTGCGCGTCACAGATACGCAGTATTTT
>TRBV11-2|TRBD2|-|TRBJ2-3
CASSSRGAGDVDTQYF
TGTGCCAGCAGCTCCCGTGGAGCGGGAGATGTAGATACGCAGTATTTT
>TRBV10-3|-|-|TRBJ1-6
CAISESRNSPLHF
TGTGCCATCAGTGAGTCGCGGAATTCACCCCTCCACTTT
>TRBV24-1|-|-|TRBJ1-4
CATSDPPPREKLFF
TGTGCCACCAGTGACCCTCCACCTAGGGAAAAACTGTTTTTT
>TRBV7-7|TRBD1|few|TRBJ2-2
CASSPGQTYTGELFF
TGTGCCAGCAGCCCGGGACAGACTTACACCGGGGAGCTGTTTTTT
>TRBV20-1|-|few|TRBJ1-5
CSARDPGAGLGPQHF
TGCAGTGCTAGAGATCCAGGGGCAGGTCTAGGGCCCCAGCATTTT